This T cell receptor beta chain appears in the sequencing data of a study of T cell repertoires in cytomegalovirus infection. TCRdb ran MiXCR on the reads and lists one entry per CDR3 protein. In the table there are 490,000 or so distinct CDR3 sequences, approximately 10% of which are singletons. Study findings and constraints: Cumulative public TCR beta family frequency identified carriers of CMV plus the relevant HLA.

This CDR3 spans 15 amino acids. The V end lost 3 bases, the J end lost 2 bases, and 12 bases lay between the germline ends. Germline V gene data show CDR1 as LNHDA and CDR2 as SQIVND (reference sequence). This clonotype was detected many times. Antigen: not known. The chain joins TRBV19 to TRBJ2-3; D call uncertain. This sequence originates from a human donor in good health (CMV status not recorded). Some clones in this sample may be carry-over from other donors' samples. The sample comprised PBMCs. In DNA form, the CDR3 reads TGTGCCAGTAGTATCAACGGGTTAGTCACAGATACGCAGTATTTT. Amino acid sequence: CASSINGLVTDTQYF.